Listed here are 20 T cell receptor beta chains from one sample, sequenced in a study of cytomegalovirus exposure and HLA in healthy donors. This table comes from immunoSEQ multiplex PCR, and its TCRdb copy is limited to in-frame clones, with some not included. The sample has roughly 100,000 clones, about 95% seen once. Material: PBMCs. These receptor sequences come from a woman aged 18-29 years in good health and CMV-seronegative.

The rearrangement uses TRBV20-1 and TRBJ1-1; tentatively, D is TRBD1 (5 bases). The germline V gene has CDR1 DFQATT and CDR2 SNEGSKA (reference sequence). The CDR3 has 11 amino acids. Between the trimmed V and J ends, which lost 0 bases and 10 bases, there was a span of 9 bases. The CDR3 DNA reads TGCAGTGCTAGAGATTCAAGGGGAGCTTTCTTT. Protein sequence: CSARDSRGAFF.

The sample holds a few counts of this clone. This chain links TRBV29-1 with TRBJ1-2, with 9 nucleotides matching TRBD1. Germline V CDR1 and CDR2: SQVTM, ANQGSEA. The J segment lost 3 bases and the V segment lost 6 bases, leaving 5 bases of the junction unmatched. This CDR3 is 13 amino acids long. In DNA form, the CDR3 reads TGCAGCGTCTCTAGGACAGGGGACTATGGCTACACCTTC. Translation gives CSVSRTGDYGYTF.

The V gene is TRBV14, the J gene TRBJ2-7, with D maybe TRBD2 (5 bases). V lost 4 bases and J 3 bases, leaving 10 bases between the germline ends. The CDR3 spans 13 residues. Per the germline V gene, CDR1 is SGHDN and CDR2 is FVKESK. CDR3 protein: CASSPLRDYEQYF. CDR3 coding DNA: TGTGCCAGCAGCCCACTCCGGGACTACGAGCAGTACTTC. The whole variable domain, remainder taken from reference TRBV14 and TRBJ2-7, is EAGVTQFPSHSVIEKGQTVTLRCDPISGHDNLYWYRRVMGKEIKFLLHFVKESKQDESGMPNNRFLAERTGGTYSTLKVQPAELEDSGVYFCASSPLRDYEQYFGPGTRLTVT.

V gene TRBV19 combines with J gene TRBJ2-1; 7 bases line up with TRBD2. The germline V gene encodes CDR1 LNHDA and CDR2 SQIVND (reference sequence). J was trimmed by 5 bases and V by 1 base; bases with no gene match: 8. The CDR3 is made up of 16 amino acids. CDR3 region: CASSIGGGRTNNEQFF. DNA for the CDR3: TGTGCCAGTAGTATAGGGGGCGGGAGAACTAACAATGAGCAGTTCTTC.

The chain couples TRBV12-5 to TRBJ1-4; D call uncertain. The CDR3 runs to 12 residues. V was clipped by 2 bases and J by 7 bases, with 5 bases between them. Germline CDR1 is LGHNT and CDR2 is FRNRAP. CDR3 in amino acids: CASGLPGEKLFF. The CDR3, as DNA: TGTGCTAGTGGTTTGCCAGGTGAAAAACTGTTTTTT.

The chain employs TRBV2 and TRBJ2-3; 8 nucleotides align to TRBD1. Looked up from germline, CDR1 is SNHLY and CDR2 is FYNNEI. The ends lost 6 bases at V and 6 bases at J; junction bases unmatched: 8. This CDR3 has 14 amino acids. The CDR3 nucleotides read TGTGCCAGCAGGGACAGGGTAGGGACCGATACGCAGTATTTT. As protein: CASRDRVGTDTQYF.

The chain combines TRBV2 with TRBJ2-4; TRBD2 aligns across 10 bases. V was pared by 1 base and J by 0 bases, with 3 bases of the junction left unmatched. Germline V CDR1 and CDR2: SNHLY, FYNNEI. This CDR3 is 17 amino acids long. The CDR3 is CASSEVSSGRAKNIQYF. CDR3 bases: TGTGCCAGCAGTGAAGTCTCTAGCGGGAGAGCCAAAAACATTCAGTACTTC.

The CDR3 sequence is CSARGEYEQYF. The CDR3 DNA follows: TGCAGTGCTAGAGGAGAGTACGAGCAGTACTTC. J is TRBJ2-7 and V is TRBV20-1, with no clear D. The V end lost 1 base, the J end lost 4 bases, and 5 bases lay between the germline ends. CDR1 is DFQATT and CDR2 is SNEGSKA in the germline V gene (reference sequence). This CDR3 is built from 11 residues.

The chain combines TRBV27 with TRBJ2-2, with D perhaps matching TRBD2 (6 bases). The CDR3 loop spans 14 amino acids. The germline V gene has CDR1 MNHEY and CDR2 SMNVEV (reference sequence). V shed 2 bases and J shed 5 bases, with 9 bases lying between them. The CDR3 sequence is CASSLGGATGELFF. The CDR3 DNA reads TGTGCCAGCAGTTTAGGCGGGGCAACCGGGGAGCTGTTTTTT.

The chain combines TRBV7-6 with TRBJ1-1; TRBD1 matches at 7 bases. Germline V gene data show CDR1 as SGHVS and CDR2 as FNYEAQ. V lost 6 bases to trimming and J lost 1 base; unmatched junction nucleotides: 5. This CDR3 is 14 amino acids long. This chain's CDR3 is CASRSEGANTEAFF. In DNA form, the CDR3 reads TGTGCCAGCAGATCAGAGGGGGCGAACACTGAAGCTTTCTTT.

The chain carries TRBV15 and TRBJ1-1; D may be TRBD1 (6 bases). The CDR3 extends over 14 amino acids. V gave up 5 bases and J gave up 1 base, with 11 bases separating them. Germline-derived CDR1 and CDR2 are LNHNV and YYDKDF (reference sequence). The CDR3 DNA reads TGTGCCACCAGCTGGGACACAAAGAACACTGAAGCTTTCTTT. It translates to CATSWDTKNTEAFF.

The V gene is TRBV4-1, the J gene TRBJ1-5, with 9 nucleotides matching TRBD1. V dropped 0 bases and J dropped 0; count of bases not matched to a gene: 0. CDR1 and CDR2 from the germline V gene are MGHRA and YSYEKL. The CDR3 consists of 16 residues. CDR3 in DNA: TGCGCCAGCAGCCAAGAGACAGGGGGTAGCAATCAGCCCCAGCATTTT. This encodes CASSQETGGSNQPQHF.

V gene TRBV15 combines with J gene TRBJ2-1; 10 positions agree with TRBD2. Germline V CDR1 and CDR2: LNHNV, YYDKDF (reference sequence). V dropped 1 base and J dropped 4; count of bases not matched to a gene: 10. This CDR3 spans 18 amino acids. The CDR3 here is CATSRVGLAGVKYNEQFF. The CDR3 nucleotides are TGTGCCACCAGCAGAGTTGGTCTAGCGGGAGTGAAGTACAATGAGCAGTTCTTC. The whole variable domain, filled in from reference TRBV15 and TRBJ2-1, reads DAMVIQNPRYQVTQFGKPVTLSCSQTLNHNVMYWYQQKSSQAPKLLFHYYDKDFNNEADTPDNFQSRRPNTSFCFLDIRSPGLGDTAMYLCATSRVGLAGVKYNEQFFGPGTRLTVL.

V usage is TRBV18 and J usage is TRBJ1-5; D perhaps matches TRBD1 (6 bases). Germline V gene lookup returns CDR1 KGHSH and CDR2 LQKENI. The V end lost 3 bases, the J end lost 3 bases, and 9 bases lay between the germline ends. The CDR3 is made up of 14 amino acids. CDR3 bases: TGTGCCAGCTCACCGGACAGTAACAATCAGCCCCAGCATTTT. This sequence encodes CASSPDSNNQPQHF.

The J gene is TRBJ1-1, the V gene TRBV2; D is possibly TRBD1 (6 bases). From germline, CDR1 is SNHLY and CDR2 FYNNEI. V lost 2 bases and J 9 bases, leaving 13 bases between the germline ends. The CDR3 loop spans 13 amino acids. The CDR3 bases are TGTGCCAGCAGTGAACGGACAGTCCCCCAAGCTTTCTTT. This encodes CASSERTVPQAFF. The full variable domain, with the rest looked up from reference TRBV2 and TRBJ1-1, is EPEVTQTPSHQVTQMGQEVILRCVPISNHLYFYWYRQILGQKVEFLVSFYNNEISEKSEIFDDQFSVERPDGSNFTLKIRSTKLEDSAMYFCASSERTVPQAFFGQGTRLTVV.

A single count supports this clone. The chain couples TRBV30 to TRBJ1-2; 7 bases are shared with TRBD1. This CDR3 has 12 amino acids. The junction had 2 bases not matched to a gene; V was cut back by 3 bases and J by 4 bases. Germline lookup yields CDR1 GTSNPN and CDR2 SVGIG (reference sequence). The CDR3 coding sequence is TGTGCCTGGAGGGGGACAGTCTATGGCTACACCTTC. Protein sequence: CAWRGTVYGYTF.

The chain combines TRBV4-1 with TRBJ1-4; 7 positions agree with TRBD1. Germline CDR1 MGHRA, CDR2 YSYEKL. The CDR3 consists of 13 residues. The V segment lost 8 bases and the J segment 8 bases; nucleotides outside the gene matches: 8. DNA for the CDR3: TGCGCCAGCCTAACAGGGGATGGGGAAAAACTGTTTTTT. Translating it yields CASLTGDGEKLFF.

The chain joins TRBV6-5 to TRBJ2-1, with 10 bases fitting TRBD1. With V trimmed by 8 bases and J by 7 bases, 8 bases remained unmatched. This CDR3 has 14 residues. Germline assignment: CDR1 MNHEY and CDR2 SVGAGI. The CDR3 bases are TGTGCCAGCTGTTGGGGACAGGGGATGAATGAGCAGTTCTTC. Amino acids: CASCWGQGMNEQFF.

The chain combines TRBV6-5 with TRBJ2-7; 9 bases agree with TRBD2. The CDR3 contains 14 residues. Germline assignment: CDR1 MNHEY and CDR2 SVGAGI. Trimming at V came to 6 bases and at J to 3 bases, leaving 6 bases not matched to a gene. This CDR3 reads CASRVSGGFYEQYF. Here the CDR3 DNA reads TGTGCCAGCAGAGTAAGCGGGGGGTTCTACGAGCAGTACTTC.

V is TRBV7-6 and J is TRBJ2-1; D gene uncertain. Trimming left V 1 base short and J 6 bases short, with 4 bases between. This CDR3 has 12 residues. CDR1 and CDR2 from the germline V gene are SGHVS and FNYEAQ. Written as DNA, the CDR3 is TGTGCCAGCAGCTTAGGCGCCAATGAGCAGTTCTTC. Protein sequence: CASSLGANEQFF.